This TCR beta chain was recovered during a study of CD8+ T cells in alopecia areata. In regard to this clone: The antigen is unknown.

The CDR3 runs to 13 residues. Deletions cut 4 bases from V and 7 bases from J, with 15 bases between. Germline loops: CDR1 SGHRS, CDR2 YFSETQ. General study points: Scalp lesions, especially in alopecia totalis/universalis, had higher clonality than normal scalp.

RNA extraction was followed by reverse transcription into cDNA, which acted as the sequencing template. Clones were read by immunoSEQ multiplex PCR, and TCRdb kept only the in-frame ones, dropping some. The repertoire holds some 210,000 clones, with approximately 61% as singletons. The chain couples TRBV5-1 to TRBJ2-7; maybe TRBD2 (6 bases). This TCR came from a human donor with alopecia areata. Source: CD4+ T cells sorted from blood, taken at week 0. The CDR3 spells CASSPVAGGEQYF. The CDR3 DNA sequence: TGCGCCAGCAGCCCCGTGGCCGGAGGGGAGCAGTACTTC. Full variable domain (missing parts from reference TRBV5-1 and TRBJ2-7): KAGVTQTPRYLIKTRGQQVTLSCSPISGHRSVSWYQQTPGQGLQFLFEYFSETQRNKGNFPGRFSGRQFSNSRSEMNVSTLELGDSALYLCASSPVAGGEQYFGPGTRLTVT.